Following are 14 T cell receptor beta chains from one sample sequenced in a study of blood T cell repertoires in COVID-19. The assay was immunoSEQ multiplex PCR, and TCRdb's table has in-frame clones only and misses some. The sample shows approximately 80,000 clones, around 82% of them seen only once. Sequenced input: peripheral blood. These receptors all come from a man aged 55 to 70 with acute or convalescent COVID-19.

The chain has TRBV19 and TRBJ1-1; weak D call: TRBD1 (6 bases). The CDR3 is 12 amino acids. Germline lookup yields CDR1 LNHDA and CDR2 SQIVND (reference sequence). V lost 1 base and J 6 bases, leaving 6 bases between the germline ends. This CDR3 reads CASSIGTAEAFF. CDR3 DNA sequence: TGTGCCAGTAGTATAGGGACAGCTGAAGCTTTCTTT.

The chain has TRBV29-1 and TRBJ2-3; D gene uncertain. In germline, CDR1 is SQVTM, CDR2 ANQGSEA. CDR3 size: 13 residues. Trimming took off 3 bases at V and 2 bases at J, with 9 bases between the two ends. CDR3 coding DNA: TGCAGCGTTGACCCCCCCTCCACAGATACGCAGTATTTT. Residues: CSVDPPSTDTQYF.

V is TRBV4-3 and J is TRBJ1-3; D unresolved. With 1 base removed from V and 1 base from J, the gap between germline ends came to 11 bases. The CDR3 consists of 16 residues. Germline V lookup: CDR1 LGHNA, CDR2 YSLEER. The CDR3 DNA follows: TGCGCCAGCAGCCAAGGGGCGACACCGTCTGGAAACACCATATATTTT. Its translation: CASSQGATPSGNTIYF.

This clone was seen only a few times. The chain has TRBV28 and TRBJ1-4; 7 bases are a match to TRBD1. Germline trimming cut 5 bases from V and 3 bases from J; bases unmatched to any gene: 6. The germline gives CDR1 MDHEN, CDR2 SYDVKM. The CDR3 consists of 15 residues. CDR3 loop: CASSPGGTANEKLFF. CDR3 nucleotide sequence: TGTGCCAGCAGTCCGGGGGGGACAGCTAATGAAAAACTGTTTTTT. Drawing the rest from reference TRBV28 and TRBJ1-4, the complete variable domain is DVKVTQSSRYLVKRTGEKVFLECVQDMDHENMFWYRQDPGLGLRLIYFSYDVKMKEKGDIPEGYSVSREKKERFSLILESASTNQTSMYLCASSPGGTANEKLFFGSGTQLSVL.

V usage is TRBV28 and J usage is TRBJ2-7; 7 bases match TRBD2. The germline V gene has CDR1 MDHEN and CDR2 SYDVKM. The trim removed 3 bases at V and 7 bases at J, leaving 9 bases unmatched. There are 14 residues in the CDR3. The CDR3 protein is CASSFWGGPWEQYF. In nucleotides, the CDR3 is TGTGCCAGCAGTTTTTGGGGAGGGCCGTGGGAGCAGTACTTC.

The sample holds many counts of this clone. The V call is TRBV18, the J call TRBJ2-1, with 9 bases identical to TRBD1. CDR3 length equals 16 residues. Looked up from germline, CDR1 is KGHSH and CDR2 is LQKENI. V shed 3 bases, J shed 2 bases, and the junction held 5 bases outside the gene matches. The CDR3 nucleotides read TGTGCCAGCTCACCCGTGGGACAGGGAGCCTACAATGAGCAGTTCTTC. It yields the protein CASSPVGQGAYNEQFF.

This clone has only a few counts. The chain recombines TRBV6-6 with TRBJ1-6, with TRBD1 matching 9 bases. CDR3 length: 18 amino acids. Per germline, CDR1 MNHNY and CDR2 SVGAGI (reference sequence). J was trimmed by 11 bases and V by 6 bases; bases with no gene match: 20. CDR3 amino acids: CASSRDRGKTYAGPPLHF. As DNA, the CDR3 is TGTGCCAGCAGCCGAGACAGGGGGAAAACCTACGCGGGTCCACCCCTCCACTTT.

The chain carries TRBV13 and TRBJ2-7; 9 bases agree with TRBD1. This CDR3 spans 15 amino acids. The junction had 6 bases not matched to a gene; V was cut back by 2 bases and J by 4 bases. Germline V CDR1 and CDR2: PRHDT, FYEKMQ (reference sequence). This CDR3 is CASSLRLGQGYEQYF. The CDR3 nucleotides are TGTGCCAGCAGCTTAAGGTTGGGACAGGGTTACGAGCAGTACTTC.

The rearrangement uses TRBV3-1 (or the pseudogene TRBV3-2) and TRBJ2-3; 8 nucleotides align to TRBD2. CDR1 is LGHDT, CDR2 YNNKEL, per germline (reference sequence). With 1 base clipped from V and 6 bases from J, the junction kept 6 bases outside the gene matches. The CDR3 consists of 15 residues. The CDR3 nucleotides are TGTGCCAGCAGCCAAGCGGGAGGGCCTGGGGATACGCAGTATTTT. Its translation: CASSQAGGPGDTQYF.

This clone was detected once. CDR3 DNA sequence: TGTGCCAGCAGCTTGGGGCGGTTTAATGAAAAACTGTTTTTT. Its translation is CASSLGRFNEKLFF. The chain uses TRBV5-6 and TRBJ1-4; no reliable D call. There are 14 residues in the CDR3. The germline V gene encodes CDR1 SGHDT and CDR2 YYEEEE. V dropped 0 bases and J dropped 4 bases, with 7 bases sitting between them.

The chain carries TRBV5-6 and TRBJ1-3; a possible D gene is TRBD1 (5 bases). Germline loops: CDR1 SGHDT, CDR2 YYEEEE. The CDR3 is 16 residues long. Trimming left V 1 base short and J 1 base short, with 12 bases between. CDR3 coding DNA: TGTGCCAGCAGCTTGCGGGCGGGGGGATCTGGAAACACCATATATTTT. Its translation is CASSLRAGGSGNTIYF.

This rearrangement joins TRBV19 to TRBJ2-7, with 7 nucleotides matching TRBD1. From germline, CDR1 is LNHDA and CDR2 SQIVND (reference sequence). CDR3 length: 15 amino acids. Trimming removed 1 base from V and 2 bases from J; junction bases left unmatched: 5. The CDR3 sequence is CASSIGRQGTYEQYF. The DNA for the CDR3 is TGTGCCAGTAGTATAGGTCGACAGGGAACCTACGAGCAGTACTTC.

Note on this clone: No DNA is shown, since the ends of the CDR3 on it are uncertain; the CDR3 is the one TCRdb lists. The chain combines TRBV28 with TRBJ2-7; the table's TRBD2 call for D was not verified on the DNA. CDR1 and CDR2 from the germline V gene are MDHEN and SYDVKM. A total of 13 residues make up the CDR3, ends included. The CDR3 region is CASTSGLAYEQYF.

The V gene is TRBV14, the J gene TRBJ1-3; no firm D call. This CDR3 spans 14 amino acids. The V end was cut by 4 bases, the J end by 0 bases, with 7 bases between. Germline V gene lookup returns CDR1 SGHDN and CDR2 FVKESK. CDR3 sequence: CASSPSRSGNTIYF. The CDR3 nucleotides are TGTGCCAGCAGCCCCTCCCGCTCTGGAAACACCATATATTTT.